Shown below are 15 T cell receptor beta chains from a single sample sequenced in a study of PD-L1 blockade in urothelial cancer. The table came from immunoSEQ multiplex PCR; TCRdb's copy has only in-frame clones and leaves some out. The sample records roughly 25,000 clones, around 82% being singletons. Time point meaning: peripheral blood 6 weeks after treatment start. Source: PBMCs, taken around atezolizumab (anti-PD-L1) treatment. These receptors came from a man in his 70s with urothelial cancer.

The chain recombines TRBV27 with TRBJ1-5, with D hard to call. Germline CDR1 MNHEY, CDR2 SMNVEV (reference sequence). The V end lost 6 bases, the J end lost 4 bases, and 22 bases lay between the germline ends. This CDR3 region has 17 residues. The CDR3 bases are TGTGCCAGCAGGCGCCGAACTGGGCTGGGGAGTAATCAGCCCCAGCATTTT. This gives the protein CASRRRTGLGSNQPQHF.

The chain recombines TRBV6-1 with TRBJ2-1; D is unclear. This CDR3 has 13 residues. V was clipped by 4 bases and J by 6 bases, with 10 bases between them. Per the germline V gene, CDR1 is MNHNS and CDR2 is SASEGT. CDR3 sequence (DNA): TGTGCCAGCAGTGTCTTTGTGCGCAATGAGCAGTTCTTC. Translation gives CASSVFVRNEQFF.

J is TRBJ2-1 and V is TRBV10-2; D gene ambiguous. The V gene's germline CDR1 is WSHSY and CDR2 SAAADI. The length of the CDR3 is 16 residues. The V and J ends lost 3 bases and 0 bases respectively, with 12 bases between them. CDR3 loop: CASSEMERHSYNEQFF. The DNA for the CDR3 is TGCGCCAGCAGTGAAATGGAGCGCCACTCCTACAATGAGCAGTTCTTC.

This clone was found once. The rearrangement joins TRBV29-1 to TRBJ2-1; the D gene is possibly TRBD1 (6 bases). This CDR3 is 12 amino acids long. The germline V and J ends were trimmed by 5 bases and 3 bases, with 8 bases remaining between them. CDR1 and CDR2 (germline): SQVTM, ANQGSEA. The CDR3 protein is CSVRTVYNEQFF. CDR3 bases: TGCAGCGTTCGGACAGTCTACAATGAGCAGTTCTTC.

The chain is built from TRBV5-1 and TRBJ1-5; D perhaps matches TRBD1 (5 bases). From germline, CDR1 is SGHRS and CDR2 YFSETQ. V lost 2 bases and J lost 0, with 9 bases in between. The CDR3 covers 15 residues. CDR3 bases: TGCGCCAGCAGCTTTGACAGTAATAGCAATCAGCCCCAGCATTTT. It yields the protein CASSFDSNSNQPQHF.

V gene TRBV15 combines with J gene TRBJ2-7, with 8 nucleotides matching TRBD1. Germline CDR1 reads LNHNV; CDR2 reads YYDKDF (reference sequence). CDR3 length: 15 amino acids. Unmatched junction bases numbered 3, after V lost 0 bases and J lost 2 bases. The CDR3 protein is CATSRDRQGPYEQYF. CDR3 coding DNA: TGTGCCACCAGCAGAGATAGACAGGGGCCCTACGAGCAGTACTTC.

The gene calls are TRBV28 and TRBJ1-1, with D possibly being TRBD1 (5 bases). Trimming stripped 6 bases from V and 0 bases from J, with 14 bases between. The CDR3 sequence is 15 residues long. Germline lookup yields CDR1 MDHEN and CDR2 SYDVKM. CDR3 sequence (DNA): TGTGCCAGCAGCGTTTGGGGGGATCTGAACACTGAAGCTTTCTTT. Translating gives CASSVWGDLNTEAFF.

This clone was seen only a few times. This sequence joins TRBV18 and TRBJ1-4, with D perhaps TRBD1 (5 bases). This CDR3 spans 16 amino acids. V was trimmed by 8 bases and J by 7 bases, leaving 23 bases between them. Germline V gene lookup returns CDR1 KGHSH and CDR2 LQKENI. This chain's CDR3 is CASTSSAGGKGEKLFF. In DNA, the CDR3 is TGTGCCAGCACCTCTTCGGCCGGGGGGAAGGGTGAAAAACTGTTTTTT.

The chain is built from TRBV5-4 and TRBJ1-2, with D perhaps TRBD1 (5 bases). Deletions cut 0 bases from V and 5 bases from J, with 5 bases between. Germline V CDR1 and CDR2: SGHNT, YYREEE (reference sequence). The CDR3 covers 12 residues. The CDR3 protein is CASSLDRYGYTF. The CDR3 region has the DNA TGTGCCAGCAGCTTGGACAGGTATGGCTACACCTTC.

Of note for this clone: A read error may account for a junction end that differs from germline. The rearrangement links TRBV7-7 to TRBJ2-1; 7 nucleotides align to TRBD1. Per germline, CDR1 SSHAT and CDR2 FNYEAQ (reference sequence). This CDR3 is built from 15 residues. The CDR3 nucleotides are TGTGCTAGCAGCTTAGCCCAGGGGGATTTTAATGAGCAGTTCTTC. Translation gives CASSLAQGDFNEQFF.

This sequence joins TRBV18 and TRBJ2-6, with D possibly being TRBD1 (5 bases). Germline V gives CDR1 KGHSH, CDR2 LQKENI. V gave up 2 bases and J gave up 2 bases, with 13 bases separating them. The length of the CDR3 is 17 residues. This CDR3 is CASSPLLQAAGANVLTF. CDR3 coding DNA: TGTGCCAGCTCACCATTATTACAGGCAGCTGGGGCCAACGTCCTGACTTTC.

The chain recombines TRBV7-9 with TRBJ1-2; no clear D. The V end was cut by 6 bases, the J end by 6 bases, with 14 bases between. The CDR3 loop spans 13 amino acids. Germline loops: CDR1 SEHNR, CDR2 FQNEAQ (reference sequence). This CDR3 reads CASSISRGDGYTF. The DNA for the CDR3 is TGTGCCAGCAGTATCTCCCGGGGTGATGGCTACACCTTC.

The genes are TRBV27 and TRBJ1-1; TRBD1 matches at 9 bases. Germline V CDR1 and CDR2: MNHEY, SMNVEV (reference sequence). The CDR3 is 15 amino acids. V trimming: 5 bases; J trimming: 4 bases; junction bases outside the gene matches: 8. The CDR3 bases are TGTGCCAGCAGTCTGCCGGGACAGGGTCGCACTGAAGCTTTCTTT. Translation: CASSLPGQGRTEAFF.

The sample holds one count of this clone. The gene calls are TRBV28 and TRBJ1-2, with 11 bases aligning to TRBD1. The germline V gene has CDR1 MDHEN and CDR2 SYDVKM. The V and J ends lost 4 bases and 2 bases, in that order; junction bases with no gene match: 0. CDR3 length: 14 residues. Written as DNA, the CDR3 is TGTGCCAGCAGTTGGGACAGGGGGAACTATGGCTACACCTTC. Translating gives CASSWDRGNYGYTF.

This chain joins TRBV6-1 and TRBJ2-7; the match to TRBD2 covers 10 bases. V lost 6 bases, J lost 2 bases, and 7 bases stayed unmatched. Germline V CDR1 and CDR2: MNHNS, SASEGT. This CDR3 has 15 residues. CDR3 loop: CASRIAGGSTYEQYF. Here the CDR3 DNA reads TGTGCCAGCAGGATAGCGGGAGGCTCTACCTACGAGCAGTACTTC.